The clone carrying this TCR beta chain was counted at least ten times. Its antigen is unknown. TCRdb ran MiXCR on the 5' RACE reads and lists one entry per CDR3 protein. The repertoire includes about 39,000 distinct CDR3 sequences, 6.5% to 7.5% of them detected once, and under 6.5% sits in the top ten. This specimen belongs to a study of neurological immune-mediated disorders. Findings of the study overall: The absence of shared CDR3 amino acid sequences among expanded clones across subjects suggests private repertoires in all groups.

Sequencing was performed on CD4+ T cells from blood. The TCR sequence derives from a man in his fifties in good health.

CDR3 sequence: CSATVLGKNTEAFF. The CDR3 bases are TGCAGTGCTACGGTGCTAGGGAAGAACACTGAAGCTTTCTTT. V gene TRBV20-1 combines with J gene TRBJ1-1, with D hard to call. Trimming removed 4 bases at V and 1 base at J, with 13 bases between. Germline assignment: CDR1 DFQATT and CDR2 SNEGSKA (reference sequence). This CDR3 comprises 14 residues.